This T cell receptor (beta chain) was found in a study of CD8+CD57+ T cells in acquired aplastic anemia. Study-level information: Mean DNA quantity obtained from sorted CD4+ and CD8+ cells was approximately 3 ug. Study-level findings and limits: Sharing between patients and controls was observed for about 27 CD8+ CDR3 sequences.

According to the study, genomic DNA was the template for TCR beta VDJ and CDR3 profiling. TCRdb redid the calling of the reads with MiXCR, one entry per CDR3 protein. This repertoire shows approximately 150,000 distinct CDR3 sequences, about 45% found once; its top ten account for about 1.2%. Trimming left V 4 bases short and J 4 bases short, with 17 bases between. The CDR3 has 15 amino acids. Germline assignment: CDR1 SGHRS and CDR2 YFSETQ. The table lists this clonotype with many counts. Its antigen is not known. Patients picked for sequencing had shown CD8+CD57+ cell expansion detected by flow cytometry. Severe acquired aplastic anemia was the diagnosis recorded for all patients. The study sampled blood from patients who had received no therapy.

The origin of this receptor is a human donor with aplastic anemia. Sequencing was carried out using sorted CD4+, CD8+, or CD8+CD57+ T cells (not recorded which) from PBMCs. This sequence joins TRBV5-1 and TRBJ1-2, with D tentatively TRBD1 (6 bases). The CDR3 nucleotides are TGCGCCAGCAGCCCCGCCTCAGGGGAGAGCTATGGCTACACCTTC. Translation: CASSPASGESYGYTF. The full variable domain, rest sourced from reference TRBV5-1 and TRBJ1-2, is KAGVTQTPRYLIKTRGQQVTLSCSPISGHRSVSWYQQTPGQGLQFLFEYFSETQRNKGNFPGRFSGRQFSNSRSEMNVSTLELGDSALYLCASSPASGESYGYTFGSGTRLTVV.